This T cell receptor (beta chain) appears in the sequencing data of a study of cytomegalovirus exposure and HLA in healthy donors. Study findings and constraints: Using a false discovery rate of 0.05, a later analysis showed that fewer than 20,000 TCR beta sequences were associated with HLA alleles. Later on, a genetic analysis was performed. It linked a missense variant in DCLRE1C with V- and J-gene trimming of TCR beta.

The donors were healthy bone marrow donors. The CDR3 sequence is 13 residues long. Per the germline V gene, CDR1 is GTSNPN and CDR2 is SVGIG (reference sequence). Between the trimmed V and J ends, which lost 7 bases and 1 base, there was a span of 13 bases. Primers for the PCR totalled 60 Vbeta and 13 Jbeta. Clones were read by immunoSEQ multiplex PCR, and TCRdb kept only the in-frame ones, dropping some. The sample yields around 130,000 clones, 65% to 80% seen once. This clone was observed a handful of times. The antigen is undetermined. V usage is TRBV30 and J usage is TRBJ1-2; D is uncertain. This receptor was obtained from a woman aged 18-29 years in good health and CMV-seronegative. The sample was PBMCs. This CDR3 is CASREENNYGYTF. CDR3 bases: TGTGCCTCGAGAGAGGAAAATAACTATGGCTACACCTTC.